This entry is about one T cell receptor beta chain. This record belongs to a study of blood T cell repertoires in COVID-19. In the study overall: Acute-phase and convalescent COVID-19 samples originated in the United States, Italy and Spain. In each case, the material was cDNA or gDNA derived from T cells, B-cell-depleted T cells, or PBMCs.

Per the study methods: Reference gene primers were amplified, and this amplification served to estimate nucleated cell counts. Some clones are missing from TCRdb's copy, which holds only in-frame ones; the method was immunoSEQ multiplex PCR. V and J calls and clone size come straight from that table; D and trimming were deduced from the DNA. The table records tens of thousands of clones, approximately 80% of them present only once. The junction had 7 bases not matched to a gene; V was cut back by 2 bases and J by 2 bases. Germline CDR1 reads KGHSH; CDR2 reads LQKENI. The CDR3 has 16 residues. The sample taken for sequencing was peripheral blood. The gene calls are TRBV18 and TRBJ2-3; 7 positions agree with TRBD2. The sequence derives from a man aged 80 or over with acute or convalescent COVID-19. The CDR3 DNA follows: TGTGCCAGCTCACCAGTCCCGAGCGGGGACACAGATACGCAGTATTTT. This encodes CASSPVPSGDTDTQYF.